The TCR beta chain described here comes from a study of shared clonotypes between healthy human individuals. Study at large: CD4 naive and memory got three plates each, CD8 naive two, CD8 memory one.

Deep-level assay runs were performed. Assay: immunoSEQ multiplex PCR; the TCRdb copy retains only in-frame clones and omits some. Of around 980,000 clones in the sample, 70% to 80% were seen once. CD4+ cells were split into CD45RA+ naive and CD45RA-negative memory subsets. V lost 2 bases to trimming and J lost 8 bases; unmatched junction nucleotides: 6. This CDR3 spans 15 amino acids. Germline V CDR1 and CDR2: SGHNT, YYREEE (reference sequence). The receptor was derived from a man aged 18-30 years in good health. Some clones in this sample may be carry-over from other donors' samples. The sample comprised memory CD4+ T cells from PBMCs. Subset indicated: CD45RA-negative fraction. The chain is built from TRBV5-4 and TRBJ2-2, with 10 bases aligning to TRBD2. CDR3 coding DNA: TGTGCCAGCAGCTTTTCTAGCGGGAGTGAGGGGGAGCTGTTTTTT. Amino acids: CASSFSSGSEGELFF.